What follows are 13 T cell receptor beta chains derived from one specimen sequenced in a study of blood T cell repertoires in COVID-19. Only in-frame clones appear in the TCRdb table, and some are missing; sequencing was by immunoSEQ multiplex PCR. The data hold about 260,000 clones, with 85% to 90% observed a single time. Sequences were obtained from peripheral blood. All receptors derive from a woman under 40 with COVID-19, enrolled during active disease.

This chain links TRBV7-9 with TRBJ2-7; D remains ambiguous. Trimming shortened V by 2 bases and J by 5 bases, and 7 bases separated the two germline ends. The CDR3 is 12 residues long. Germline assignment: CDR1 SEHNR and CDR2 FQNEAQ (reference sequence). The DNA for the CDR3 is TGTGCCAGCAGCTTAAATCAGGACGAGCAGTACTTC. Translation: CASSLNQDEQYF.

This clone was counted between two and nine times. The rearrangement uses TRBV4-3 and TRBJ2-3; 12 bases match TRBD2. Trimming took 4 bases from V and 2 from J; bases not matched to a gene: 7. Germline V CDR1 and CDR2: LGHNA, YSLEER. This CDR3 is built from 17 residues. CDR3 sequence reads: CASSPGLAGSITDTQYF. As DNA, the CDR3 is TGCGCCAGCAGCCCTGGACTAGCGGGGTCTATCACAGATACGCAGTATTTT.

The CDR3 here is CASRSRGGQGGYTF. DNA of the CDR3: TGTGCCAGCAGAAGCAGGGGAGGGCAAGGTGGCTACACCTTC. The V and J genes are TRBV3-1 (or the pseudogene TRBV3-2) and TRBJ1-2; tentatively, D is TRBD1 (6 bases). Germline CDR1 and CDR2: LGHDT and YNNKEL (reference sequence). The CDR3 contains 14 residues. V dropped 6 bases and J dropped 7 bases, with 18 bases sitting between them.

A note on this clone: Lacking the conserved final phenylalanine or tryptophan, this CDR3 likely reflects a read error. No DNA is shown, since the ends of the CDR3 on it are uncertain; the CDR3 is the one TCRdb lists. The CDR3 protein is CASSLGWGPSGV. The J gene is TRBJ1-2, the V gene TRBV11-2; the table assigns TRBD1, which was not confirmed against the DNA. The V gene's germline CDR1 is SGHAT and CDR2 FQNNGV. Inclusive of both ends, the CDR3 amounts to 12 amino acids.

This clone was detected a few times. CDR3 sequence: CASSDGGTNEKLFF. CDR3 in DNA: TGTGCCAGCAGTGATGGGGGGACTAATGAAAAACTGTTTTTT. V usage is TRBV6-4 and J usage is TRBJ1-4, with D possibly being TRBD1 (5 bases). CDR1 is MRHNA, CDR2 SNTAGT, per germline. The CDR3 loop spans 14 amino acids. The V gene lost 3 bases and the J gene lost 2 bases, with 7 bases spanning the gap.

The genes are TRBV10-3 and TRBJ2-7; maybe TRBD2 (6 bases). The CDR3 totals 16 residues. V was cut by 3 bases and J by 5 bases, with 20 bases left in between. Germline V gives CDR1 ENHRY, CDR2 SYGVKD. The CDR3 sequence: CAISDRAGGYKDEQYF. As DNA, the CDR3 is TGTGCCATCAGTGATCGAGCTGGGGGGTATAAAGACGAGCAGTACTTC.

Note on this clone: The sample holds other DNA sequences that translate to the same CDR3. The genes are TRBV5-1 and TRBJ1-2; 7 nucleotides agree with TRBD1. With V trimmed by 2 bases and J by 4 bases, 5 bases remained unmatched. This CDR3 has 14 amino acids. Germline CDR1 is SGHRS and CDR2 is YFSETQ. For the CDR3, the DNA is TGCGCCAGCAGCTTATCCGGGACAGCCTATGGCTACACCTTC. As protein: CASSLSGTAYGYTF.

A few counts support this clone. The rearrangement joins TRBV6-2 or TRBV6-3 to TRBJ2-7, with 10 bases that match TRBD2. With 2 bases clipped from V and 5 bases from J, the junction kept 12 bases outside the gene matches. Germline lookup yields CDR1 MNHEY and CDR2 SVGEGT. CDR3 size: 17 residues. This chain's CDR3 is CASSYRQASGRGDEQYF. The CDR3 coding sequence is TGTGCCAGCAGTTACCGCCAGGCTAGCGGGAGAGGCGACGAGCAGTACTTC.

The V gene is TRBV29-1, the J gene TRBJ2-4; D unclear. This CDR3 is built from 13 residues. Trimming removed 4 bases at V and 8 bases at J, with 15 bases between. Germline V gene lookup returns CDR1 SQVTM and CDR2 ANQGSEA. The CDR3 nucleotides are TGCAGCGTTGTTAAGAACCCCGGAGACATTCAGTACTTC. Amino acid sequence: CSVVKNPGDIQYF.

Only one count was recorded for this clone. V usage is TRBV13 and J usage is TRBJ1-1; D gene uncertain. The CDR3 extends over 15 amino acids. V was trimmed by 0 bases and J by 0 bases, leaving 8 bases between them. Germline V gene data show CDR1 as PRHDT and CDR2 as FYEKMQ (reference sequence). CDR3 in amino acids: CASSLGAPMNTEAFF. CDR3 bases: TGTGCCAGCAGCTTAGGGGCACCAATGAACACTGAAGCTTTCTTT.

This clone was counted only a few times. The CDR3 DNA is TGTGCCAGCAGTTTCTCACAGGGGGCTGCCAGTGGCTACACCTTC. Translated: CASSFSQGAASGYTF. The chain employs TRBV27 and TRBJ1-2, with 9 bases that match TRBD1. V shed 3 bases, J shed 7 bases, and the junction held 9 bases outside the gene matches. Germline V gene data show CDR1 as MNHEY and CDR2 as SMNVEV (reference sequence). The CDR3 has 15 amino acids.

This chain links TRBV7-6 with TRBJ2-3; TRBD2 matches at 8 bases. Germline CDR1 and CDR2: SGHVS and FNYEAQ. The CDR3 loop spans 16 amino acids. Losses at the gene ends were 3 bases for V and 3 bases for J; bases not matched to a gene: 8. CDR3 sequence reads: CASSFNSGGLTDTQYF. The CDR3 DNA sequence: TGTGCCAGCAGCTTTAACTCGGGAGGGCTTACAGATACGCAGTATTTT.

The chain recombines TRBV4-3 with TRBJ1-1; TRBD1 is a possible D gene (6 bases). The V end was cut by 4 bases, the J end by 1 base, with 7 bases between. CDR3 length: 13 residues. The V gene's germline CDR1 is LGHNA and CDR2 YSLEER. CDR3 loop: CASSPTGNTEAFF. The CDR3 DNA sequence: TGCGCCAGCAGCCCGACAGGGAACACTGAAGCTTTCTTT.